One and the same sample provided the 5 T cell receptor beta chains below, sequenced in a study of shared T cell receptors in the human thymus. Libraries were prepared by immunoSEQ multiplex PCR; TCRdb keeps only in-frame clonotypes and omits some of them. This table holds approximately 660,000 clones, approximately 90% found once. This same sample was also taken into another study, of human thymus T cells.

The specimen was thymocytes. These receptors came from a boy in the first two years of life with a congenital heart defect.

CDR3 bases: TGCGCCAGCAGCCTTTCGGGGGAGGGTACCGGGGAGCTGTTTTTT. This encodes CASSLSGEGTGELFF. V is TRBV4-3 and J is TRBJ2-2, with TRBD2 matching 7 bases. Germline lookup yields CDR1 LGHNA and CDR2 YSLEER. Trimming removed 4 bases from V and 5 bases from J; junction bases left unmatched: 7. This CDR3 spans 15 amino acids.

The V and J genes are TRBV21-1 and TRBJ2-7; the D call of TRBD2 is as the table states it, not checked on the DNA. TRBV21-1 is labeled a pseudogene. The CDR3 covers 13 residues. The CDR3 loop is CASSKGGLYEQYF. In DNA form, the CDR3 reads TGTGCCAGCAGCAAAGGGGGACTCTACGAGCAGTACTTC.

The genes are TRBV4-3 and TRBJ2-1; 8 bases are shared with TRBD2. Germline V CDR1 and CDR2: LGHNA, YSLEER. The CDR3 is 16 amino acids. V trimming: 1 base; J trimming: 10 bases; junction bases outside the gene matches: 12. DNA for the CDR3: TGCGCCAGCAGCCAAGTGGCGGGAGGCGAGGTCGGAGAGCAGTTCTTC. This encodes CASSQVAGGEVGEQFF.

This sequence joins TRBV27 and TRBJ1-4, with 7 bases identical to TRBD1. The CDR3 runs 14 residues. V shed 6 bases and J 5 bases; nucleotides not matched to a gene: 6. CDR1 is MNHEY and CDR2 is SMNVEV in the germline V gene (reference sequence). The CDR3 DNA follows: TGTGCCAGCAGCCAGACAGGGCGGAATGAAAAACTGTTTTTT. Its protein product is CASSQTGRNEKLFF.

V gene TRBV29-1 combines with J gene TRBJ1-1; the D gene is possibly TRBD1 (5 bases). The CDR3 extends over 14 amino acids. Germline V gene lookup returns CDR1 SQVTM and CDR2 ANQGSEA. V lost 1 base and J lost 9, with 18 bases in between. CDR3: CSVEGGETAPKAFF. CDR3 bases: TGCAGCGTTGAAGGAGGAGAGACAGCGCCTAAAGCTTTCTTT.